The present entry profiles one T cell receptor beta chain with its context. Its antigen is still unknown. The PCR was carried out with 60 Vbeta primers and 13 Jbeta primers. Profiling relied on immunoSEQ multiplex PCR, and the TCRdb table lists in-frame clones only, not all of them. The sample yields over 130,000 clones, around 79% seen once. The CDR3 has 14 amino acids. From germline, CDR1 is SGHRS and CDR2 YFSETQ. V was pared by 4 bases and J by 2 bases, with 10 bases between. The data were taken from a study of cytomegalovirus exposure and HLA in healthy donors. Study context: In terms of ancestry, the Caucasian-associated cluster contained roughly four fifths of the roughly 400 genotyped donors.

Whole-study results and caveats: Roughly uniform sequencing depth across donors was assumed, possibly incorrectly.

The source is a human donor in good health. The chain employs TRBV5-1 and TRBJ2-4, with a tentative D call TRBD1 (6 bases). Material: PBMCs. The CDR3 region has the DNA TGCGCCAGCAGCCAACAGGGTTCCAAAAACATTCAGTACTTC. Translated, it gives CASSQQGSKNIQYF. The whole variable domain, remainder taken from reference TRBV5-1 and TRBJ2-4, is KAGVTQTPRYLIKTRGQQVTLSCSPISGHRSVSWYQQTPGQGLQFLFEYFSETQRNKGNFPGRFSGRQFSNSRSEMNVSTLELGDSALYLCASSQQGSKNIQYFGAGTRLSVL.